Sequencing of this T cell receptor (beta chain) was carried out in a study of blood T cell repertoires in COVID-19 (dated by TCRdb to the early 2020s). Regarding the study in general: Samples from collaborators originated in the United States, Italy and Spain and spanned both the acute and convalescent phases of COVID-19. The prospective study material was composed of cDNA or gDNA derived from T cells, B-cell-depleted T cells, or PBMCs. The dataset comprised deeply sampled blood TCRbeta repertoires from subjects exposed to, actively infected with, or recovered from COVID-19. The repertoires were released in a freely available public database meant as a resource for research on the immune response to SARS-CoV-2. Samples came from the ongoing ImmuneRACE study (first 160 participants) plus 1,254 subjects from 6 global collaborators. The sample metadata nearly always contained a de-identified subject ID, COVID-19 status, age in years and sex. HLA class I and class II types, where available, came from metadata supplied by the sample provider rather than from assay-based typing. Broader findings and caveats from the paper: Clinical and demographic metadata were provided uncurated, with the amount varying by source and participant.

Worth noting for this clone: Its specific antigen is unknown. The input lacks base qualities; no much larger clone sits a single base away.

Participants in the prospective study were enrolled through a virtual design, were aged about 18 to 100 years, and lived in fewer than 30 United States geographic areas. To assign participants to cohorts, the prospective study relied on clinical history that participants themselves reported in a screening survey and a study questionnaire. Recovered participants in ImmuneRACE Cohort 3 were defined by two consecutive negative NP/OP PCR tests, clearance by a healthcare professional, or resolution of symptoms. In the prospective study, mobile phlebotomists collected whole blood, serum and a nasopharyngeal or oropharyngeal swab from each participant. Prospective study participants could optionally give additional blood draws and questionnaires over an approximately two-month period. Blood samples from the prospective study were shipped frozen or at room temperature prior to DNA extraction. TCRbeta CDR3 regions were amplified from genomic DNA using the immunoSEQ Assay, a bias-controlled multiplex PCR. Per the source publication's procedure: The number of nucleated cells in each sample was estimated from the amplification of reference gene primers within the assay. Sequence reads were collapsed and filtered to measure the absolute abundance of every unique TCRbeta CDR3 rearrangement. For each sample, productive Simpson clonality was calculated by taking the square root of Simpson's diversity index across productive rearrangements. The source is immuneACCESS, and TCRdb retained only in-frame sequences with V and J called. Part of the clones is not carried over; for the studies checked, unresolved V genes explain less than half of this, and the remainder is unexplained. The V and J calls and the clone size are those of that table, but D and trimming were determined from the DNA. Counted in this sample were 380,000 or so clones; around 87% of them appeared once. The ten largest clones represent 1.3% of the sample.

Relative to germline, V is 1 base shorter and J is 4 bases shorter, with 4 bases between their ends. Spanning cysteine to phenylalanine, the CDR3 consists of 12 amino acids. Here the CDR3 DNA is all that survives: 36 bases in frame from base 1. The source material was PBMCs or T cells enriched from blood (not recorded which). This chain joins TRBV12-3 or TRBV12-4 to TRBJ1-1, with the D gene not clear enough to name. The sequence was obtained from a man aged 25-45 years who had recovered from COVID-19. For the CDR3, the sequence is CASSLGATEAFF. The DNA reads as follows: TGTGCCAGCAGTTTAGGAGCCACTGAAGCTTTCTTT.